The rows below give T cell receptor beta chains drawn from one sample of a study of T cell repertoires in cytomegalovirus infection. Which antigens these TCRs recognize remains unknown. TCRdb itself ran the reads through MiXCR, one entry per CDR3 protein. This table holds around 570,000 distinct CDR3 sequences, 40% found once. The source was cultured PBMCs, collected from culture after CMV antigen stimulation. These receptors were collected from a human donor in good health (CMV status not recorded). Some clones in this sample may be carry-over from other donors' samples. Each CDR3 is given with its conserved first and last residue. The order of the fields is V gene, clone size, D gene, CDR3 length, J gene, CDR3 protein, CDR3 DNA. D genes are given only for firm matches. The size of a clone is reported for some rows only, either as once, few or many, or as a class for expanded clones.

v_call: TRBV27
clone_size: .
d_call: .
cdr3_length: 14
j_call: TRBJ2-1
cdr3_aa: CASSSWRTYNEQFF
cdr3_nt: TGTGCCAGCAGTTCGTGGCGGACTTACAATGAGCAGTTCTTC

v_call: TRBV6-6
clone_size: .
d_call: .
cdr3_length: 13
j_call: TRBJ2-5
cdr3_aa: CASGRQFQETQYF
cdr3_nt: TGTGCCAGCGGCAGACAGTTCCAAGAGACCCAGTACTTC

v_call: TRBV7-7
clone_size: .
d_call: .
cdr3_length: 13
j_call: TRBJ2-5
cdr3_aa: CASSPGPKETQYF
cdr3_nt: TGTGCCAGCAGCCCTGGGCCGAAAGAGACCCAGTACTTC

v_call: TRBV7-2
clone_size: many
d_call: TRBD1
cdr3_length: 13
j_call: TRBJ1-1
cdr3_aa: CASSRLPTGEAFF
cdr3_nt: TGTGCCAGCAGCCGCTTACCGACAGGGGAAGCTTTCTTT

v_call: TRBV19
clone_size: .
d_call: .
cdr3_length: 13
j_call: TRBJ2-4
cdr3_aa: CASSITIKNIQYF
cdr3_nt: TGTGCCAGTAGTATAACGATCAAAAACATTCAGTACTTC

v_call: TRBV24-1
clone_size: .
d_call: .
cdr3_length: 16
j_call: TRBJ2-5
cdr3_aa: CATSDPRAQGRETQYF
cdr3_nt: TGTGCCACCAGTGATCCGCGGGCACAAGGGCGAGAGACCCAGTACTTC

v_call: TRBV6-8
clone_size: few
d_call: .
cdr3_length: 14
j_call: TRBJ1-6
cdr3_aa: CASSYRSGWSPLHF
cdr3_nt: TGTGCCAGCAGTTACCGGTCCGGGTGGTCACCCCTCCACTTT

v_call: TRBV4-1
clone_size: many
d_call: TRBD1
cdr3_length: 15
j_call: TRBJ2-1
cdr3_aa: CASSQPGTGAHEQFF
cdr3_nt: TGCGCCAGCAGCCAACCCGGGACAGGGGCCCATGAGCAGTTCTTC

v_call: TRBV7-6
clone_size: few
d_call: .
cdr3_length: 13
j_call: TRBJ2-7
cdr3_aa: CASSPGTLLEQYF
cdr3_nt: TGTGCCAGCAGCCCAGGGACCCTCTTGGAGCAGTACTTC

v_call: TRBV7-2
clone_size: .
d_call: TRBD1
cdr3_length: 15
j_call: TRBJ1-5
cdr3_aa: CASSLYRGGGQPQHF
cdr3_nt: TGTGCCAGCAGCTTATACAGGGGGGGAGGTCAGCCCCAGCATTTT

v_call: TRBV7-9
clone_size: few
d_call: .
cdr3_length: 14
j_call: TRBJ2-7
cdr3_aa: CASVWTGGPYEQYF
cdr3_nt: TGTGCCAGCGTCTGGACGGGGGGCCCCTACGAGCAGTACTTC

v_call: TRBV7-2
clone_size: many
d_call: TRBD2
cdr3_length: 16
j_call: TRBJ2-3
cdr3_aa: CASSVSKREATDTQYF
cdr3_nt: TGTGCCAGCAGCGTATCAAAGCGGGAAGCTACAGATACGCAGTATTTT

v_call: TRBV27
clone_size: .
d_call: .
cdr3_length: 13
j_call: TRBJ2-7
cdr3_aa: CASSDSGPGREYF
cdr3_nt: TGTGCCAGCAGTGATAGCGGCCCAGGGCGGGAGTACTTC

v_call: TRBV5-1
clone_size: .
d_call: TRBD2
cdr3_length: 16
j_call: TRBJ2-3
cdr3_aa: CASSLRGGDYTDTQYF
cdr3_nt: TGCGCCAGCAGCTTGCGCGGGGGGGACTACACAGATACGCAGTATTTT

v_call: TRBV6-6
clone_size: .
d_call: .
cdr3_length: 14
j_call: TRBJ2-5
cdr3_aa: CASTPRGVQETQYF
cdr3_nt: TGTGCCAGCACCCCGAGGGGGGTCCAAGAGACCCAGTACTTC

v_call: TRBV19
clone_size: few
d_call: .
cdr3_length: 13
j_call: TRBJ1-5
cdr3_aa: CASTLDGSQPQHF
cdr3_nt: TGTGCCAGTACCTTGGACGGGAGCCAGCCCCAGCATTTT

v_call: TRBV20-1
clone_size: .
d_call: .
cdr3_length: 14
j_call: TRBJ1-5
cdr3_aa: CSAKPGRGDQPQHF
cdr3_nt: TGCAGTGCTAAACCGGGGAGGGGGGATCAGCCCCAGCATTTT

v_call: TRBV7-6
clone_size: .
d_call: .
cdr3_length: 13
j_call: TRBJ2-2
cdr3_aa: CASSPKLAGELFF
cdr3_nt: TGTGCCAGCAGCCCGAAACTAGCCGGGGAGCTGTTTTTT

v_call: TRBV7-2
clone_size: .
d_call: .
cdr3_length: 15
j_call: TRBJ2-3
cdr3_aa: CASSPLLASGDTQYF
cdr3_nt: TGTGCCAGCAGCCCCCTCCTGGCCTCAGGGGATACGCAGTATTTT

v_call: TRBV7-8
clone_size: many
d_call: .
cdr3_length: 14
j_call: TRBJ2-2
cdr3_aa: CASSLRGNTGELFF
cdr3_nt: TGTGCCAGCAGCTTACGGGGGAACACCGGGGAGCTGTTTTTT

v_call: TRBV7-9
clone_size: .
d_call: .
cdr3_length: 13
j_call: TRBJ1-3
cdr3_aa: CASSFTSGNTIYF
cdr3_nt: TGTGCCAGCAGCTTTACCTCTGGAAACACCATATATTTT

v_call: TRBV2
clone_size: .
d_call: TRBD2
cdr3_length: 14
j_call: TRBJ2-3
cdr3_aa: CASSESSGRDTQYF
cdr3_nt: TGTGCCAGCAGTGAATCTAGCGGACGAGATACGCAGTATTTT

v_call: TRBV7-4
clone_size: few
d_call: .
cdr3_length: 13
j_call: TRBJ1-1
cdr3_aa: CASSRQSLTEAFF
cdr3_nt: TGTGCCAGCAGCCGACAGTCTCTCACTGAAGCTTTCTTT

v_call: TRBV11-2
clone_size: .
d_call: TRBD2
cdr3_length: 18
j_call: TRBJ2-3
cdr3_aa: CASSSTTSGGLSTDTQYF
cdr3_nt: TGTGCCAGCAGCTCAACGACTAGCGGGGGGCTGAGCACAGATACGCAGTATTTT

v_call: TRBV7-8
clone_size: .
d_call: .
cdr3_length: 17
j_call: TRBJ1-1
cdr3_aa: CASSLVPPTDMNTEAFF
cdr3_nt: TGTGCCAGCAGCTTAGTCCCCCCGACAGACATGAACACTGAAGCTTTCTTT

v_call: TRBV20-1
clone_size: few
d_call: .
cdr3_length: 9
j_call: TRBJ1-2
cdr3_aa: CSARLGYTF
cdr3_nt: TGCAGTGCTAGACTTGGCTACACCTTC

v_call: TRBV20-1
clone_size: .
d_call: .
cdr3_length: 14
j_call: TRBJ2-7
cdr3_aa: CSARMDSETYEQYF
cdr3_nt: TGCAGTGCTAGAATGGACAGCGAAACCTACGAGCAGTACTTC

v_call: TRBV6-1
clone_size: .
d_call: TRBD2
cdr3_length: 16
j_call: TRBJ2-3
cdr3_aa: CASRPTSGGKSYTQYF
cdr3_nt: TGTGCCAGCAGACCGACTAGCGGGGGAAAATCGTATACGCAGTATTTT

v_call: TRBV3-1
clone_size: .
d_call: .
cdr3_length: 16
j_call: TRBJ2-7
cdr3_aa: CASSQGRLTSSYEQYF
cdr3_nt: TGTGCCAGCAGCCAAGGCCGGCTAACGAGCTCCTACGAGCAGTACTTC

v_call: TRBV3-1
clone_size: .
d_call: .
cdr3_length: 16
j_call: TRBJ2-7
cdr3_aa: CASSALGHAGGYEQYF
cdr3_nt: TGTGCCAGCAGCGCGCTCGGACACGCAGGCGGCTACGAGCAGTACTTC

v_call: TRBV20-1
clone_size: .
d_call: .
cdr3_length: 14
j_call: TRBJ2-5
cdr3_aa: CSGDPVGEQETQYF
cdr3_nt: TGCAGTGGCGACCCAGTGGGGGAGCAAGAGACCCAGTACTTC